Included here is one T cell receptor (beta chain) sequence, with context. What it binds is not known. TCRdb re-called the reads with MiXCR, one entry per CDR3 protein. The sample lists about 830,000 distinct CDR3 sequences, roughly 33% occurring once. These data originate in a study of T cell repertoires in cytomegalovirus infection. About the research overall: Recently identified HLA-C-restricted and well-studied HLA-B-restricted CMV epitopes were used. Public TCR beta signatures marked donors with CMV infection and the matching HLA. Study-level findings and limits: The cumulative frequency of public TCR beta families identified carriers of CMV plus the relevant HLA. Ex vivo responses were dominated by HLA-C-restricted CMV-specific TCR beta clonotypes.

CDR1 is SGHDN and CDR2 is FVKESK in the germline V gene. The CDR3 is made up of 15 amino acids. J lost 1 base, V lost 4 bases, and 5 bases had no gene match. The chain links TRBV14 to TRBJ2-7; 9 bases line up with TRBD1. The sequencing here drew on cultured CD8+ T cells from PBMCs, taken from culture after CMV antigen stimulation. The sequence derives from a human donor in good health (CMV status not recorded). Some clones in this sample may be carry-over from other donors' samples. The CDR3 DNA reads TGTGCCAGCAGCCTTTGGGACAGGGATTCCTACGAGCAGTACTTC. Translating it yields CASSLWDRDSYEQYF.